A single T cell receptor (beta chain) is shown here with its context. These data originate in a study of blood T cell repertoires in COVID-19. Study summary: There were acute and convalescent COVID-19 samples, and they came from the United States, Italy and Spain. T cells, B-cell-depleted T cells, or PBMCs provided the cDNA or gDNA that served as material.

In the original analysis: Reference gene primer amplification gave nucleated cell count estimates. Assay used: immunoSEQ multiplex PCR; TCRdb lists only in-frame clones, some missing. V and J calls and clone size come straight from that table; D and trimming were deduced from the DNA. The table lists under 200,000 clones, roughly 77% of them singletons, with around 5.9% in the top ten. The CDR3 loop spans 16 amino acids. Trimming took 5 bases from V and 5 from J; bases not matched to a gene: 10. Germline V gene lookup returns CDR1 SGHAT and CDR2 FQDESV (reference sequence). The rearrangement links TRBV11-1 to TRBJ2-5; 11 nucleotides match TRBD1. The receptor was derived from a woman aged 40 to 55 with COVID-19, enrolled during active disease. The sample was peripheral blood. CDR3 region: CASSPWDRGDYETQYF. The DNA for the CDR3 is TGTGCCAGCAGCCCGTGGGACAGGGGGGATTATGAGACCCAGTACTTC.